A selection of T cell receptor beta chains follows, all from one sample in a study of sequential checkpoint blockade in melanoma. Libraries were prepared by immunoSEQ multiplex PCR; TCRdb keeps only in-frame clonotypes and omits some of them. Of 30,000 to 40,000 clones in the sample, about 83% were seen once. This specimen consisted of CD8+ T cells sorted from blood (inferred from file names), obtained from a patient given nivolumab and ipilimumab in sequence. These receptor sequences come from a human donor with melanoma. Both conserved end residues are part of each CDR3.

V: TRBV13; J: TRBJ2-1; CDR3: CASSPGLDPHNEQFF
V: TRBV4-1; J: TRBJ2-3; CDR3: CASSQGAVGTGRNF
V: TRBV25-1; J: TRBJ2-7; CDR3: CASSDWGTGAVNEQYF
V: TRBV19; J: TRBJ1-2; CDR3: CASSVDGYYGYTF
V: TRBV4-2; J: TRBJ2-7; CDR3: CASSRGRESYSEQYF
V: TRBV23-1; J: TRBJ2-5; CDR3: CASSQPGMETQYF
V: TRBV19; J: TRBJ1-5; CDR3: CASSLHSQPQHF
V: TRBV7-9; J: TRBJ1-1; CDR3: CASTPGATEAFF
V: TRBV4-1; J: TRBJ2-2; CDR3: CASSQHSPGGLTGELFF
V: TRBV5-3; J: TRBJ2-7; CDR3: CARSPSAGPFPYEQYF
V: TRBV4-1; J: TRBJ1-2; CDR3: CASSQEETGSFLMGYTF
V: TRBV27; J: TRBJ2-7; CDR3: CASSSGGSYEQYF
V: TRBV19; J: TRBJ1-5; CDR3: CASSIDPGWGNQPQHF
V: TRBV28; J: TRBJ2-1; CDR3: CASRYPSEQFF
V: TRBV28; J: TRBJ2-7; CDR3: CASSFRTGGHTNYEQYF
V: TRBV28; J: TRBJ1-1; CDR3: CASTILQGGTEAFF
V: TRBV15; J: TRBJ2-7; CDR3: CATSGGSWTGNYEQYF
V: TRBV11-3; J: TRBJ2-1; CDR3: CASSSTSGTNEQFF
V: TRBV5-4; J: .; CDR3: CASSFRGYYEQYF
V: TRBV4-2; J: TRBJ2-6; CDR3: CASSQGDRSGANVLTF
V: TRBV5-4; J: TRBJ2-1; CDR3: CASSFGLDYNEQFF
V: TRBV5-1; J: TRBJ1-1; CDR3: CASSPLEGTEAFF
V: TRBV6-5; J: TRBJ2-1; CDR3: CASSYLAGGAYNEQFF
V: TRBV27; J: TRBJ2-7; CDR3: CASSPRGGREQYF
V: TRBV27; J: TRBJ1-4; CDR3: CASSRTGLDEKLFF
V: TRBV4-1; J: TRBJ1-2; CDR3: CASSQGGRDSYGYTF
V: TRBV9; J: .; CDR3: CASSVALGPSYEQYF
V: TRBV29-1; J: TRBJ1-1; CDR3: CSVVQENTEAFF
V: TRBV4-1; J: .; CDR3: CASSQNRDRAYEQYF
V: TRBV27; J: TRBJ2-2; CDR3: CAGSLRTGELFF
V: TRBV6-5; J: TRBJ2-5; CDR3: CASGQVLQYF
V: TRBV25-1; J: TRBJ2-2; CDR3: CASSEGADTGELFF
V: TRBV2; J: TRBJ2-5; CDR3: CASSELAGEQETQYF
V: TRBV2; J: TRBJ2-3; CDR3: CASSGGQGHTDTQYF
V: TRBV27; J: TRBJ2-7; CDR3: CASSLSETGSYEQYF
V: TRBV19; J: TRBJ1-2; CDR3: CASTPFGGTFYGYTF
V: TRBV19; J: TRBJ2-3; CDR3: CASSIVPADTQYF
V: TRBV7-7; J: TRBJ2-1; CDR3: CASSPHGPSGNEQFF
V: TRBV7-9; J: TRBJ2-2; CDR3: CASSLAVGGIDTGELFF
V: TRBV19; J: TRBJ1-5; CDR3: CASSRGGYNQPQHF
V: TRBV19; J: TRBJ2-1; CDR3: CASSIGLAGQDEQFF
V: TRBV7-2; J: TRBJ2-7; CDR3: CASSLAVGAYEQYF